This T cell receptor (beta chain) was sequenced in a study of beta chain features in type 1 diabetes. Study-level background: Age, gender, cell numbers and subset yield matched between patients and controls. Study-wide findings and caveats: When Type 1 diabetes patients were examined, their TCRB CDR3s proved moderately but significantly shorter in all four CD4+ subsets. Within the patient group, naive, central memory and Treg TCRB repertoires appeared more similar to each other than within healthy donors.

Reverse transcription of all isolated RNA meant that expressed TCRB transcripts were sequenced. The assay was immunoSEQ multiplex PCR, and TCRdb's table has in-frame clones only and misses some. Of 300,000 to 400,000 clones listed, roughly a tenth are singletons. With regard to this clone: No antigen is known for it.

The CDR3 is made up of 16 amino acids. Germline-derived CDR1 and CDR2 are KGHSH and LQKENI. V lost 1 base and J lost 0, with 7 bases in between. The sequenced sample was central memory CD4+ T cells from blood. The TCR was taken from a man aged 25-45 years with type 1 diabetes. The genes are TRBV18 and TRBJ2-6; D remains ambiguous. The CDR3 DNA sequence: TGTGCCAGCTCACCACTATTAGACTCTGGGGCCAACGTCCTGACTTTC. Translated, it gives CASSPLLDSGANVLTF.